This T cell receptor beta chain was profiled in a study of blood T cell repertoires in COVID-19. Looking at the study overall: From T cells, B-cell-depleted T cells, or PBMCs came the material, which was cDNA or gDNA.

This clone showed up just a few times. The study recruited people aged roughly 18 to 95 years across about two dozen US areas. The germline V gene encodes CDR1 SEHNR and CDR2 FQNEAQ (reference sequence). Trimming at V came to 4 bases and at J to 3 bases, leaving 5 bases not matched to a gene. CDR3 length: 15 amino acids. In the original processing: Estimation of nucleated cell counts was performed using reference gene primer amplification. Here immunoSEQ multiplex PCR was the method, and the copy in TCRdb shows in-frame clones only, minus some. Clone size and the V and J calls come from that table; the DNA yielded D and trimming. The sample has roughly 270,000 clones; approximately 78% are singletons.

This TCR was sampled from a man between 40 and 49 years old who had been exposed to COVID-19. The chain couples TRBV7-9 to TRBJ2-2, with 7 bases lining up with TRBD2. The source material was PBMCs or T cells enriched from blood (not recorded which). The CDR3 nucleotides read TGTGCCAGCAGCTGGTCTAGCGGAGACACCGGGGAGCTGTTTTTT. Its protein is CASSWSSGDTGELFF.